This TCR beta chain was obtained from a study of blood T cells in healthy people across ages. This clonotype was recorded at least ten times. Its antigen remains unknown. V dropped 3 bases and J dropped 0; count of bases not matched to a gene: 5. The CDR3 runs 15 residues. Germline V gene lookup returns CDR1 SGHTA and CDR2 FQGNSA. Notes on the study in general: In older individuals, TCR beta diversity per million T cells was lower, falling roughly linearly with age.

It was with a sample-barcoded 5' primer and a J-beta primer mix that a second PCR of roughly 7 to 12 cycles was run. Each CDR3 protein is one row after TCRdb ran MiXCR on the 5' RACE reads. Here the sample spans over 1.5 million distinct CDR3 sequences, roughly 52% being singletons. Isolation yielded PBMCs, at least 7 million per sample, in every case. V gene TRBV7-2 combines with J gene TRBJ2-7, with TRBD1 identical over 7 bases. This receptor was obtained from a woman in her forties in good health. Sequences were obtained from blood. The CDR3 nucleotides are TGTGCCAGCAGCTTGGTCGGGGACAGCTCCTACGAGCAGTACTTC. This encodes CASSLVGDSSYEQYF.